This T cell receptor gamma chain originates from a study of Vδ1+ human thymocytes. Findings and limits, study-wide: Around 20% of thymic delta-chain sequences were Vdelta2, with few Vdelta3, unlike blood Vdelta1+ controls. Highly polyclonal TRG and TRD repertoires with Gaussian CDR3 length distributions appeared in thymus.

Extracted RNA was reverse transcribed into cDNA. CDR3 amplicons came from multiplex PCR with pooled V-gene forward and constant-region reverse primers. TCRdb reprocessed the multiplex PCR reads through CATT. The sample has about 22,000 gamma-chain clones; approximately 13% are singletons. The CDR3 length is 18 residues. Per the germline V gene, CDR1 is EGSTGY and CDR2 is YDSYTSSV. In the case of this clone: Its antigen is undetermined. One end of the junction varies from germline; a read error may be responsible.

This TCR was recovered from a child younger than two who had congenital heart surgery. This chain connects TRGV4 to TRGJP2. Source material: Vdelta1+ gamma-delta thymocytes from the thymus. The sample's subset: FACS-sorted CD3+ TCRalphabeta- TCRVdelta1+ TCRVdelta2- thymocytes. CDR3 coding DNA: TGTGCCACCTGGAATGGGCCAAGGTGGAGGAGTAGTGATTGGATCAAGACGTTT. It specifies CATWNGPRWRSSDWIKTF.